Listed below are T cell receptor beta chains from one sample, sequenced in a study of human T cells and chemical hapten exposure. TCRdb redid the calling of the RACE reads with MiXCR, one entry per CDR3 protein. The sample includes around 120,000 distinct CDR3 sequences, less than 15% of them seen just once. This material consisted of whole blood, taken in connection with sensitization to the hapten diphenylcyclopropenone (DPC). These receptors were obtained from a woman between 18 and 29 years old with alopecia areata. Some clones in this sample may be carry-over from other donors' samples. Each CDR3 is given with its conserved first and last residue. D genes are given only for firm matches. The size field is filled for only some rows; it gives once, few, many or a size class.

v_call	clone_size	d_call	j_call	cdr3_aa	cdr3_nt
TRBV7-2	few	TRBD1	TRBJ2-7	CASSRDRGFDEQYF	TGTGCCAGCAGCCGGGACAGGGGGTTCGACGAGCAGTACTTC
TRBV20-1	.	.	TRBJ1-4	CSAREVQGSEKLFF	TGCAGTGCTAGAGAGGTGCAGGGTTCCGAAAAACTGTTTTTT
TRBV7-9	many	.	TRBJ1-5	CASSQRGGGGQPQHF	TGTGCCAGCAGCCAGAGGGGGGGAGGAGGTCAGCCCCAGCATTTT
TRBV7-6	.	.	TRBJ2-7	CASSAKAAYSYEQYF	TGTGCCAGCAGCGCGAAGGCAGCTTACTCCTACGAGCAGTACTTC
TRBV6-6	.	.	TRBJ2-1	CASSFPQGASGGPYNEQFF	TGTGCCAGCAGTTTCCCACAGGGGGCTAGCGGGGGCCCCTACAATGAGCAGTTCTTC
TRBV11-2	.	.	TRBJ2-2	CASSPRGFNTGELFF	TGTGCCAGCAGCCCCCGTGGCTTCAACACCGGGGAGCTGTTTTTT
TRBV21-1	few	.	TRBJ2-1	CASSKSGLAGAYNEQFF	TGTGCCAGCAGCAAATCAGGGCTAGCGGGGGCTTACAATGAGCAGTTCTTC
TRBV18	few	TRBD2	TRBJ2-3	CASSPWTSGGWTDTQYF	TGTGCCAGCTCACCCTGGACTAGCGGGGGGTGGACAGATACGCAGTATTTT
TRBV7-9	many	.	TRBJ1-2	CASSSTGRQGMGYGYTF	TGTGCCAGCAGCTCCACGGGCCGACAAGGGATGGGCTATGGCTACACCTTC
TRBV7-3	medium-sized	.	TRBJ2-2	CASGSTLLSGELFF	TGTGCCAGCGGATCGACACTCCTGAGCGGGGAGCTGTTTTTT
TRBV5-4	few	.	TRBJ2-5	CASSLAPLQETQYF	TGTGCCAGCAGCTTGGCCCCTCTCCAAGAGACCCAGTACTTC
TRBV28	many	TRBD1	TRBJ1-1	CASSDPRGRKTEAFF	TGTGCCAGCAGTGATCCCAGGGGGCGCAAAACTGAAGCTTTCTTT
TRBV6-2/TRBV6-3	many	.	TRBJ2-4	CASSLYIGRAKNIQYF	TGTGCCAGCAGCCTCTATATCGGTCGAGCCAAAAACATTCAGTACTTC
TRBV19	.	.	TRBJ1-4	CASSIGGTSTNEKLFF	TGTGCCAGTAGTATCGGTGGGACATCAACTAATGAAAAACTGTTTTTT
TRBV7-2	few	.	TRBJ2-3	CASSLDRRGDTQYF	TGTGCCAGCAGCTTAGATCGAAGGGGAGATACGCAGTATTTT
TRBV7-2	few	.	TRBJ1-6	CASSLGGRGRSPLHF	TGTGCCAGCAGCTTAGGGGGCAGGGGACGTTCACCCCTCCACTTT
TRBV6-5	.	TRBD1	TRBJ2-7	CASSYSGTGVYEQYF	TGTGCCAGCAGTTACTCCGGGACAGGAGTCTACGAGCAGTACTTC
TRBV20-1	.	TRBD1	TRBJ2-3	CSAKPGGADTQYF	TGCAGTGCTAAACCAGGGGGCGCAGATACGCAGTATTTT
TRBV6-5	many	.	TRBJ1-1	CASSYSRGTEAFF	TGTGCCAGCAGTTACTCGAGGGGCACTGAAGCTTTCTTT
TRBV9	.	TRBD1	TRBJ1-5	CASSGQGINQPQHF	TGTGCCAGCAGCGGACAGGGAATCAATCAGCCCCAGCATTTT
TRBV3-1	few	TRBD1	TRBJ2-7	CASSPAGQGRYEQYF	TGTGCCAGCAGCCCAGCGGGACAGGGGCGCTACGAGCAGTACTTC
TRBV11-1	.	.	TRBJ2-1	CASSLVSANEQFF	TGTGCCAGCAGCTTAGTTTCGGCTAATGAGCAGTTCTTC
TRBV27	.	.	TRBJ1-1	CASSLILGNTEAFF	TGTGCCAGCAGTCTAATTTTAGGGAACACTGAAGCTTTCTTT
TRBV2	.	.	TRBJ1-1	CASRGDPMNTEAFF	TGTGCCAGCAGAGGGGACCCTATGAACACTGAAGCTTTCTTT
TRBV11-2	many	.	TRBJ2-2	CASSLGSPNTGELFF	TGTGCCAGCAGCTTAGGTAGCCCGAACACCGGGGAGCTGTTTTTT
TRBV6-6	few	.	TRBJ1-2	CASSPRTARYGYTF	TGTGCCAGCAGTCCCCGGACAGCCCGCTATGGCTACACCTTC
TRBV7-2	few	TRBD1	TRBJ1-2	CASSPDRASYGYTF	TGTGCCAGCAGCCCGGACAGGGCAAGCTATGGCTACACCTTC
TRBV12-3/TRBV12-4	many	.	TRBJ1-4	CASSLGGATNEKLFF	TGTGCCAGCAGTTTAGGGGGCGCAACTAATGAAAAACTGTTTTTT
TRBV12-3/TRBV12-4	few	.	TRBJ1-1	CASSLVGLIPNTEAFF	TGTGCCAGCAGTTTAGTCGGACTGATACCGAACACTGAAGCTTTCTTT
TRBV5-1	few	TRBD2	TRBJ2-2	CASSALAGDTGELFF	TGCGCCAGCAGCGCCTTAGCGGGGGATACCGGGGAGCTGTTTTTT
TRBV4-3	many	.	TRBJ2-6	CASSQDSGAGANVLTF	TGCGCCAGCAGCCAAGATTCAGGGGCTGGGGCCAACGTCCTGACTTTC
TRBV6-6	.	TRBD1	TRBJ1-5	CASETGSGGNQPQHF	TGTGCCAGCGAGACAGGGAGCGGGGGCAATCAGCCCCAGCATTTT
TRBV7-2	few	.	TRBJ1-4	CASSLGRGGGEKLFF	TGTGCCAGCAGCTTAGGGAGGGGTGGTGGCGAAAAACTGTTTTTT
TRBV10-2	many	.	TRBJ2-1	CASSDGVSEQFF	TGCGCCAGCAGTGATGGGGTCTCGGAGCAGTTCTTC
TRBV15	.	.	TRBJ2-5	CATSTLGPYQETQYF	TGTGCCACCAGCACGCTGGGACCTTACCAAGAGACCCAGTACTTC
TRBV20-1	.	.	TRBJ1-2	CSARDSGYSNYGYTF	TGCAGTGCTAGAGATTCTGGGTACAGTAACTATGGCTACACCTTC
TRBV27	.	.	TRBJ1-6	CASGNSSPLHF	TGTGCCAGCGGAAATAGTTCACCCCTCCACTTT
TRBV7-2	many	TRBD1	TRBJ2-3	CASTGDSLTDTQYF	TGTGCCAGCACCGGGGACAGCCTCACAGATACGCAGTATTTT
TRBV7-7	.	.	TRBJ2-2	CASSRLTAPGELFF	TGTGCCAGCAGCAGGCTGACAGCCCCCGGGGAGCTGTTTTTT
TRBV6-2/TRBV6-3	.	.	TRBJ2-7	CASTPRVIAYEQYF	TGTGCCAGCACCCCGAGGGTGATAGCCTACGAGCAGTACTTC
TRBV6-5	.	TRBD2	TRBJ2-2	CASWRTSANTGELFF	TGTGCCAGCTGGAGGACTAGCGCGAACACCGGGGAGCTGTTTTTT
TRBV9	few	TRBD1	TRBJ1-2	CASSPMGTGYYGYTF	TGTGCCAGCAGCCCTATGGGGACAGGGTACTATGGCTACACCTTC
TRBV7-2	few	TRBD1	TRBJ2-7	CASSIRDSAYEQYF	TGTGCCAGCAGCATCCGGGACAGCGCCTACGAGCAGTACTTC
TRBV20-1	many	.	TRBJ1-6	CSAREGRNSYNSPLHF	TGCAGTGCTAGAGAGGGCAGAAACTCCTATAATTCACCCCTCCACTTT
TRBV2	.	TRBD1	TRBJ1-1	CASVIGTAVKAFF	TGTGCCAGCGTGATCGGGACAGCTGTAAAAGCTTTCTTT
TRBV10-2	few	.	TRBJ1-6	CASSESGIISSPLHF	TGCGCCAGCAGTGAATCAGGGATTATCAGCTCACCCCTCCACTTT
TRBV29-1	.	.	TRBJ1-1	CSVEKIDREAFF	TGCAGCGTTGAAAAGATTGACAGGGAAGCTTTCTTT
TRBV2	few	.	TRBJ2-6	CASRTESSGANVLTF	TGTGCCAGCAGGACAGAGAGCTCTGGGGCCAACGTCCTGACTTTC
TRBV6-6	few	TRBD1	TRBJ2-5	CASRDRGETQYF	TGTGCCAGCAGAGACAGGGGGGAGACCCAGTACTTC
TRBV3-1	few	TRBD1	TRBJ1-1	CASTDRVESMNTEAFF	TGTGCCAGCACCGACAGGGTTGAGAGCATGAACACTGAAGCTTTCTTT
TRBV4-2	few	TRBD2	TRBJ2-3	CASSLGGAETDTQYF	TGTGCCAGCAGCCTCGGGGGGGCCGAGACAGATACGCAGTATTTT
TRBV6-2/TRBV6-3	few	TRBD1	TRBJ1-2	CASSEDRNYGYTF	TGTGCCAGCAGCGAGGACAGGAACTATGGCTACACCTTC
TRBV27	.	TRBD1	TRBJ2-2	CASSSTGTGSTGELFF	TGTGCCAGCAGTTCAACCGGGACAGGGTCCACCGGGGAGCTGTTTTTT
TRBV27	few	.	TRBJ2-7	CASHATGRYEQYF	TGTGCCAGCCACGCTACTGGACGCTACGAGCAGTACTTC